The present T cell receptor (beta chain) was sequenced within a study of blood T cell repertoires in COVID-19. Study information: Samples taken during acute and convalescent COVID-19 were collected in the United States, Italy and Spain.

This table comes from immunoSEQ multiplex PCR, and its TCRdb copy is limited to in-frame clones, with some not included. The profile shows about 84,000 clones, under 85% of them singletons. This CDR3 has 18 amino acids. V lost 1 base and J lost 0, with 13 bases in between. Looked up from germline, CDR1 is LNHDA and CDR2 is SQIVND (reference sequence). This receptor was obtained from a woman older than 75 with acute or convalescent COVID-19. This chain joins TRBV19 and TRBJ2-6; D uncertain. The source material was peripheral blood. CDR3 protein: CASSIVFGGYSGANVLTF. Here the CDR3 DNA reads TGTGCCAGTAGTATAGTTTTTGGCGGCTACTCTGGGGCCAACGTCCTGACTTTC.